This TCR beta chain was captured by sequencing in a study of T cell responses to AZD1222 COVID-19 vaccine. Study-level information: Doses given second, at about 4 or about 12 weeks, were pooled.

The table came from immunoSEQ multiplex PCR; TCRdb's copy has only in-frame clones and leaves some out. Here the sample spans under 150,000 clones, 80% to 95% being singletons. Details on this clone: Its cognate antigen is unknown.

General observations from the study: Repertoire collection took place solely once the T cell response had peaked.

CDR1 is SNHLY and CDR2 is FYNNEI in the germline V gene. Trimming left V 7 bases short and J 0 bases short, with 10 bases between. This CDR3 region has 15 residues. The sample in question was peripheral blood, obtained on day 0 of AZD1222 vaccination. The sequence was collected from an adult in good health. The genes are TRBV2 and TRBJ1-6; D gene ambiguous. CDR3 DNA: TGTGCCAGCACTACTCGAAGCTCCTATAATTCACCCCTCCACTTT. Protein product: CASTTRSSYNSPLHF.